The 10 T cell receptor beta chains listed next were all sequenced from one sample in a study of blood T cells in healthy people across ages. Next came a second PCR, run for roughly 7 to 12 cycles, which used a sample-barcoded 5' primer along with a J-beta primer mix. Each CDR3 protein is one row after TCRdb ran MiXCR on the 5' RACE reads. Altogether around 1,700,000 distinct CDR3 sequences are present, about 28% being singletons, with the ten largest covering roughly 8.2%. Sequencing used blood. These TCRs come from a woman aged 30 to 39 in good health.

This clonotype was recorded many times. The chain recombines TRBV9 with TRBJ2-3; D is undetermined. The germline V gene encodes CDR1 SGDLS and CDR2 YYNGEE. CDR3 size: 14 residues. V was shortened by 0 bases and J by 6 bases, with 11 bases between the two germline ends. Here the CDR3 DNA reads TGTGCCAGCAGCGTAGAAGCGAGTAAGGATACGCAGTATTTT. Translating gives CASSVEASKDTQYF.

The chain carries TRBV4-1 and TRBJ2-2, with 7 bases lining up with TRBD1. Germline assignment: CDR1 MGHRA and CDR2 YSYEKL. CDR3 length equals 16 residues. V was clipped by 1 base and J by 6 bases; unmatched bases: 8. CDR3 residues: CASSQVPGQIAGELFF. CDR3 DNA: TGCGCCAGCAGCCAAGTACCGGGACAGATCGCCGGGGAGCTGTTTTTT.

This clonotype was observed many times. V is TRBV3-1 and J is TRBJ2-1, with unresolved D. Looked up from germline, CDR1 is LGHDT and CDR2 is YNNKEL (reference sequence). Trimming cost V 2 bases and J 6 bases, with 5 bases left between them. The CDR3 covers 12 residues. CDR3 sequence: CASSQRANEQFF. CDR3 bases: TGTGCCAGCAGCCAAAGAGCCAATGAGCAGTTCTTC.

The rearrangement links TRBV20-1 to TRBJ1-4; TRBD1 is a possible D gene (5 bases). The CDR3 spans 14 residues. Trimming took off 1 base at V and 8 bases at J, with 14 bases between the two ends. Germline CDR1 and CDR2: DFQATT and SNEGSKA (reference sequence). CDR3 in DNA: TGCAGTGCTAGAGGTATAAGGGGCGGCGAAAAACTGTTTTTT. Protein product: CSARGIRGGEKLFF.

V usage is TRBV6-2 or TRBV6-3 and J usage is TRBJ2-7, with D perhaps TRBD2 (6 bases). This CDR3 region has 15 residues. V dropped 1 base and J dropped 3 bases, with 13 bases sitting between them. Looked up from germline, CDR1 is MNHEY and CDR2 is SVGEGT. CDR3 region: CASSYYSGELYEQYF. The CDR3 DNA reads TGTGCCAGCAGTTACTATAGCGGTGAGCTCTACGAGCAGTACTTC.

The rearrangement links TRBV28 to TRBJ1-5, with a weak D call TRBD1 (6 bases). The V gene lost 10 bases and the J gene lost 0 bases, with 19 bases spanning the gap. The germline gives CDR1 MDHEN, CDR2 SYDVKM. The CDR3 is made up of 16 amino acids. The CDR3 sequence: CATIMVEGVSNQPQHF. The CDR3 nucleotides are TGTGCCACTATAATGGTGGAGGGGGTTAGCAATCAGCCCCAGCATTTT.

The gene calls are TRBV12-3 or TRBV12-4 and TRBJ2-1; D remains unclear. Trimming cost V 7 bases and J 0 bases, with 16 bases left between them. The CDR3 spans 16 residues. The CDR3 here is CASISMALSSYNEQFF. In DNA form, the CDR3 reads TGTGCCAGCATCTCCATGGCGCTGAGCTCCTACAATGAGCAGTTCTTC.

As concerns this clonotype: This may be a read error: a much more frequent sequence differs by one nucleotide. J is TRBJ2-5 and V is TRBV12-3 or TRBV12-4; D may be TRBD1 (6 bases). V lost 6 bases and J 11 bases, leaving 16 bases between the germline ends. CDR3 size: 12 residues. CDR3 region: CASSGQYNEQYF. DNA for the CDR3: TGTGCCAGCAGCGGACAGTACAATGAGCAGTACTTC.

V is TRBV28 and J is TRBJ1-1; TRBD1 might be the D (6 bases). V lost 5 bases to trimming and J lost 2 bases, with 18 bases between them. The CDR3 is 16 amino acids. Germline V gives CDR1 MDHEN, CDR2 SYDVKM. The CDR3 DNA follows: TGTGCCAGCAGTCCGACTCGGGACACCTTTAACACTGAAGCTTTCTTT. It translates to CASSPTRDTFNTEAFF. The whole variable domain, filled in from reference TRBV28 and TRBJ1-1, reads DVKVTQSSRYLVKRTGEKVFLECVQDMDHENMFWYRQDPGLGLRLIYFSYDVKMKEKGDIPEGYSVSREKKERFSLILESASTNQTSMYLCASSPTRDTFNTEAFFGQGTRLTVV.

Note on this clonotype: A much larger clone lies one base from this, so it may be a read error. The chain couples TRBV18 to TRBJ2-5; D may be TRBD1 (5 bases). Germline V lookup: CDR1 KGHSH, CDR2 LQKENI. The length of the CDR3 is 15 residues. CDR3 protein: CVSSQNQGAQETQYF. CDR3 sequence (DNA): TGTGTCAGCTCACAAAACCAGGGCGCCCAAGAGACCCAGTACTTC.